This T cell receptor (beta chain) derives from a study of T cells after yellow fever vaccination. There are a few counts of this clonotype. Each CDR3 protein gets one entry after TCRdb re-called the 5' RACE reads with MiXCR. The sample contains some 200,000 distinct CDR3 sequences, 2.5% to 3.5% of which appear only once. Germline assignment: CDR1 SGHNT and CDR2 YYREEE (reference sequence). Trimming removed 1 base from V and 1 base from J; junction bases left unmatched: 7. The CDR3 sequence is 16 residues long. The specimen was CD4+ T cells sorted from PBMCs, collected 10 days after the yellow fever booster vaccination. The chain is built from TRBV5-4 and TRBJ2-5, with 7 bases that match TRBD1. The sequence was obtained from a young man who received the YFV17D yellow fever vaccine. CDR3 coding DNA: TGTGCCAGCAGCTTGCCCGCTTCAGGGGGCCAAGAGACCCAGTACTTC. Residues: CASSLPASGGQETQYF.